This T cell receptor (beta chain) comes out of a study of cytomegalovirus exposure and HLA in healthy donors. The germline V gene encodes CDR1 SGHNT and CDR2 YYREEE (reference sequence). The CDR3 totals 14 residues. Trimming removed 9 bases from V and 12 bases from J; junction bases left unmatched: 14. Primers included in the PCR were 60 Vbeta and 13 Jbeta primers. Here immunoSEQ multiplex PCR was the method, and the copy in TCRdb shows in-frame clones only, minus some. The data show about 150,000 clones, approximately 88% seen once. Study results and limitations: TCR beta chains numbering some 160 were designated cytomegalovirus-associated. One variant, a missense change in DCLRE1C, was linked in a later analysis to TCR beta V- and J-gene trimming. Information on immune exposure was restricted to one variable (CMV serostatus).

Regarding this clone: The antigen is unknown.

The source of this sequence is a boy between 2 and 15 years old in good health and CMV-seronegative. The sample was PBMCs. The chain uses TRBV5-4 and TRBJ2-7; 14 bases map to TRBD2. CDR3 loop: CATSPGLAGGRPYF. CDR3 sequence (DNA): TGTGCCACCTCCCCCGGACTAGCGGGGGGACGACCGTACTTC.